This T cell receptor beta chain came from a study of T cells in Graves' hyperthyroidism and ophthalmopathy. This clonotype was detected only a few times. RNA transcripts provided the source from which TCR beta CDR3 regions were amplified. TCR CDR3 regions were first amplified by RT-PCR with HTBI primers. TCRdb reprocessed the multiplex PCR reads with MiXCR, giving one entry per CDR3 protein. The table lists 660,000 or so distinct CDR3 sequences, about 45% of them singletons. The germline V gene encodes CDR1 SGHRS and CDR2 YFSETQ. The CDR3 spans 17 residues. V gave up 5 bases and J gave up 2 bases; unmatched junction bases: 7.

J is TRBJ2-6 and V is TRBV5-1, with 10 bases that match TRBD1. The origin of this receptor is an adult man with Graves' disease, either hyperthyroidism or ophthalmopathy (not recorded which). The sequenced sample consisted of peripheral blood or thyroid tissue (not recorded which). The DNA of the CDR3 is TGCGCCAGCAGTGCCGGGACAGGGGTACCTGGGGCCAACGTCCTGACTTTC. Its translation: CASSAGTGVPGANVLTF.